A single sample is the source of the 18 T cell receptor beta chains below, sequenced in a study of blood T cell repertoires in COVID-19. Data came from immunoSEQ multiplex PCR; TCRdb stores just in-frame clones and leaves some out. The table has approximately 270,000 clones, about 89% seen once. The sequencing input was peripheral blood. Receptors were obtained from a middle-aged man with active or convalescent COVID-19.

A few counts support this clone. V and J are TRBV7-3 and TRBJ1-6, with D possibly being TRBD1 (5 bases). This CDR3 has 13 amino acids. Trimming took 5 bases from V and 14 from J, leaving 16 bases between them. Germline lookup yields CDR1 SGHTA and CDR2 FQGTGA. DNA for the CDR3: TGTGCCAGCAGCGGGGACTCCGGCGCGTCCCTCCACTTT. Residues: CASSGDSGASLHF.

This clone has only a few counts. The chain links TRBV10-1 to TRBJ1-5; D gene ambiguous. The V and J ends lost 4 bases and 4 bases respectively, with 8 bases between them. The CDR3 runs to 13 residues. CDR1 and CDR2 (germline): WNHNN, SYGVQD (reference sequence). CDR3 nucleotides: TGCGCCAGCAGTGTCGGCGGAAATCAGCCCCAGCATTTT. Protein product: CASSVGGNQPQHF.

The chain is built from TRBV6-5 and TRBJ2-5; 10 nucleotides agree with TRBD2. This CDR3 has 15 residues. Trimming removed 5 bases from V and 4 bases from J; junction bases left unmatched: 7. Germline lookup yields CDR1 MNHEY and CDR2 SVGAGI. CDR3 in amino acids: CASSPSGGAAETQYF. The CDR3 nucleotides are TGTGCCAGCAGTCCAAGCGGGGGGGCCGCAGAGACCCAGTACTTC.

The CDR3 region is CATSERGAFGYTF. In nucleotides, the CDR3 is TGTGCCACCAGTGAGCGGGGAGCCTTTGGCTACACCTTC. This chain connects TRBV24-1 to TRBJ1-2; no reliable D call. Germline V gives CDR1 KGHDR, CDR2 SFDVKD. The ends were cut back, 4 bases at V and 7 bases at J, with 12 bases in the middle. This CDR3 region has 13 residues.

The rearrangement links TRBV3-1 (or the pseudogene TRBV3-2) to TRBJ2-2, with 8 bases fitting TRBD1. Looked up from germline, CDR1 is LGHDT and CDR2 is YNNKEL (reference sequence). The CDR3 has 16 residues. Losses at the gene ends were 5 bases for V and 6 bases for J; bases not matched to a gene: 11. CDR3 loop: CASSIGQGVIPGELFF. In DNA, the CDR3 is TGTGCCAGCAGCATAGGACAGGGTGTAATCCCCGGGGAGCTGTTTTTT.

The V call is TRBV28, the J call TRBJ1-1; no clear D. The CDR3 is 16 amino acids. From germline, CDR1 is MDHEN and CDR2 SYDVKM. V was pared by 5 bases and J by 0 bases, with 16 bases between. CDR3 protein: CASSMERVPLNTEAFF. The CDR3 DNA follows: TGTGCCAGCAGTATGGAGAGGGTTCCTTTGAACACTGAAGCTTTCTTT. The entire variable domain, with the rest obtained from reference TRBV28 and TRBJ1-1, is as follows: DVKVTQSSRYLVKRTGEKVFLECVQDMDHENMFWYRQDPGLGLRLIYFSYDVKMKEKGDIPEGYSVSREKKERFSLILESASTNQTSMYLCASSMERVPLNTEAFFGQGTRLTVV.

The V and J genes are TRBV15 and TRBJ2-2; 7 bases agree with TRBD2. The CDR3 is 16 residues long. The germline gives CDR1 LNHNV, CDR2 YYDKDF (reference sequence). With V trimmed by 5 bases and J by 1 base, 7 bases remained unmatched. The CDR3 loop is CATSGWEGKNTGELFF. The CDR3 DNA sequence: TGTGCCACCAGCGGATGGGAGGGGAAGAACACCGGGGAGCTGTTTTTT.

The CDR3, as DNA: TGCGCCAGCCGGACAGGCTATAAGGCCGGGGAGCTGTTTTTT. Its protein is CASRTGYKAGELFF. V and J are TRBV5-1 and TRBJ2-2; 7 bases are a match to TRBD1. V gave up 7 bases and J gave up 6 bases; unmatched junction bases: 9. CDR1 is SGHRS and CDR2 is YFSETQ in the germline V gene. The CDR3 length is 14 residues.

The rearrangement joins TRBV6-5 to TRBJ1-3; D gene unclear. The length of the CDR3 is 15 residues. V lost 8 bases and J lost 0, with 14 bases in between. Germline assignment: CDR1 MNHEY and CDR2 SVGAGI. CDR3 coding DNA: TGTGCCAGCGGGGAGTGGGATTTCTCTGGAAACACCATATATTTT. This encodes CASGEWDFSGNTIYF.

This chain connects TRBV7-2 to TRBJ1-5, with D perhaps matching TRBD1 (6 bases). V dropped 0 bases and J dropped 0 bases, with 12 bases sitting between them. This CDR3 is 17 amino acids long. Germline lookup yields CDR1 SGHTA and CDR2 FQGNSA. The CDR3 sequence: CASSLAVGTPSNQPQHF. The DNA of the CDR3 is TGTGCCAGCAGCTTAGCGGTCGGGACACCTAGCAATCAGCCCCAGCATTTT.

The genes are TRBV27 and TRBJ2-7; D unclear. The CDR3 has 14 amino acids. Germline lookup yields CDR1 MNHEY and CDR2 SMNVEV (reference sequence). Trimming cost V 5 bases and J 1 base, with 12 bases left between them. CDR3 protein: CASSPNIASYEQYF. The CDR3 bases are TGTGCCAGCAGTCCCAATATAGCATCCTACGAGCAGTACTTC.

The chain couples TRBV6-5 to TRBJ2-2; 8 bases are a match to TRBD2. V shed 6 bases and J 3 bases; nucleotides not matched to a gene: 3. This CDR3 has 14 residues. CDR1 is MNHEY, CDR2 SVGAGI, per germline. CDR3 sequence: CASRVLADTGELFF. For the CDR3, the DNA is TGTGCCAGCAGGGTACTAGCGGACACCGGGGAGCTGTTTTTT.

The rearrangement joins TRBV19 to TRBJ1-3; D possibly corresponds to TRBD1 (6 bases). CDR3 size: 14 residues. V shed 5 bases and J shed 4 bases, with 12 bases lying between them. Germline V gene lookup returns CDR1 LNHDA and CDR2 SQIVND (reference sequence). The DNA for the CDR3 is TGTGCCAGTAGTCTTACAGGGTTCGGAAACACCATATATTTT. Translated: CASSLTGFGNTIYF.

CDR3: CASSLISTGELFF. In DNA, the CDR3 is TGTGCCAGCAGCTTGATCAGCACCGGGGAGCTGTTTTTT. V and J are TRBV5-6 and TRBJ2-2; no definite D call. The ends were cut back, 1 base at V and 4 bases at J, with 5 bases in the middle. Germline CDR1 is SGHDT and CDR2 is YYEEEE. This CDR3 contains 13 residues.

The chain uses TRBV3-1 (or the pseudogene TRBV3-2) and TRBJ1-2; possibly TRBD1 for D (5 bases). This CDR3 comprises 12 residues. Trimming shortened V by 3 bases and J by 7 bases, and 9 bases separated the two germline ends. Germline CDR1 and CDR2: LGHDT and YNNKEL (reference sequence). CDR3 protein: CASSQGLPGYTF. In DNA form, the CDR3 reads TGTGCCAGCAGCCAGGGGCTTCCTGGCTACACCTTC.

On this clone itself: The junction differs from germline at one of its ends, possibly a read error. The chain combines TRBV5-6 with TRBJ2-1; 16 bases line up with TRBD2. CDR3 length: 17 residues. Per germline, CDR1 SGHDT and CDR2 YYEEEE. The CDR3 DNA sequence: TGCGCCAGCAGCTTGGGGACTAGCGGGGGGGCATGGGATGAGCAGTTCTTC. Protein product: CASSLGTSGGAWDEQFF.

This CDR3 is CASSEGTGTDAYGYTF. The CDR3 nucleotides read TGTGCCAGCAGCGAGGGAACCGGGACAGATGCCTATGGCTACACCTTC. This chain connects TRBV9 to TRBJ1-2, with 7 bases that match TRBD1. Trimming at V came to 3 bases and at J to 4 bases, leaving 12 bases not matched to a gene. CDR1 is SGDLS, CDR2 YYNGEE, per germline. The CDR3 length is 16 residues.

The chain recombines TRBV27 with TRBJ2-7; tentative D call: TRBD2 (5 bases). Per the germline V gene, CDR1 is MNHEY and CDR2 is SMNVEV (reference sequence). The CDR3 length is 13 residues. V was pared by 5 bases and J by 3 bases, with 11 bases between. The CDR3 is CASSPMRVYEQYF. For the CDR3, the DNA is TGTGCCAGCAGTCCGATGAGGGTCTACGAGCAGTACTTC.